The sequence of this T cell receptor (beta chain) was determined in a study of molecular identifiers for immune sequencing clone quantification (dated by TCRdb to the late 2010s). For context, the study as a whole: In a replicate experiment, RNA from roughly 20,000 or 100,000 naive CD8 T cells was split into five aliquots, four of which were sequenced. The study was a methods study using CD8 T cells to benchmark molecular-identifier clustering-based TCR repertoire sequencing (MIDCIRS) and TCR RNA copy counting.

Naive CD8 T cell libraries were made from about 20,000 to 1,000,000 sorted cells using 10%, 30% or 50% of purified RNA. Naive CD8 T cells were FACS-sorted as CD8+CD4-CCR7+CD45RA+ on a BD FACSAria II into RLT Plus buffer. To test detection sensitivity, Jurkat RNA equal to ten TCR copies was added to samples of about 20,000-1,100,000 naive CD8 T cells. CD8 T cells were enriched using RosetteSep CD8+ T Cell Enrichment Cocktail and Ficoll-Paque, and the enriched cells then underwent ACK red cell lysis. Libraries were built with PCR. Sequenced using an Illumina HiSeq 4000. Bulk TCR libraries were prepared as previously described, using TCR primers listed in Table S5. The Qiagen AllPrep DNA/RNA kit was used to purify total RNA. Before any analysis, reads coming from multiple sequencing runs of the same library were combined into one pool. Per the authors' processing: Only reads with exact TCR constant sequence were kept, trimmed to 150 nt, and grouped by their 12-nt molecular barcodes. Reads in each barcode group were sub-clustered using a 15% Levenshtein threshold, and a quality-weighted consensus sequence was built for each RNA molecule. Non-functional sequences were removed, as were lower-count sequences one edit away from another. Barcode sub-clusters with fewer than 20% of the maximum read count were removed, based on fitting two negative binomial distributions. TCRdb trimmed public reads at Q25 via fastp, called clones via MiXCR and kept in-frame beta chains. Every CDR3 protein is listed once, alongside the most common genes and DNA of its rows. What appears here as the V and J calls and clone size reflects TCRdb's work, not the paper's. The sample has 9,500 to 15,000 distinct CDR3 sequences on record, around a sixth of them singletons. Jointly, the top ten make up roughly 1.5% of the sample.

The study at large found these results: The sizes of highly expanded clones could end up underestimated when identical TCR molecules share a barcode. A single cell's worth of spiked-in Jurkat TCR RNA was reported detectable even among under 1.1 million naive CD8 T cells. In CMV-specific effector cells, clones with more than 20 RNA copies contained over 97% of molecules, whereas in naive cells such clones contained under 1% of molecules. Spiked-in Jurkat TCR RNA (10 copies' worth), which is not part of the donor repertoire, was contained in the naive libraries. When barcode sub-clustering was left out, chimeric consensus sequences inflated TCR diversity, with chimeras reaching as high as 47%. Modeling gave around 3.3 recovered TCR RNA copies per cell versus approximately 10 by digital PCR, implying 25% to 30% capture efficiency.

This clonotype is medium-sized (0.01 to 0.1%) in its sample. Its antigen is still unknown. The sample holds no much larger clone one base away, and base qualities are not on file. Deletion took 0 bases off V and 4 bases off J, with a span of 16 bases between the germline ends. Its CDR3 holds 15 amino acids, cysteine through phenylalanine. Of the read, only the CDR3 DNA is kept; its 45 bases are in frame from base 1. Based on the germline V gene (reference sequence), the CDR1 and CDR2 sequences are DFQATT and SNEGSKA. The chain is assembled from TRBV20-1 and TRBJ2-7; the D segment cannot be called with confidence. The sequencing sample was made of naive CD8+ T cells from blood, with Jurkat cell RNA spiked in. What the cell subset or site label conveys for this sample: FACS-sorted CD8+CD4-CCR7+CD45RA+ naive T cells. This clonotype was sampled from a human donor in good health. Some libraries in this study had Jurkat cell RNA spiked in. The CDR3 here reads CSARDVQTAKYEQYF. The DNA reads TGCAGTGCTAGAGATGTCCAAACGGCAAAGTACGAGCAGTACTTC.